This is a list of T cell receptor beta chains from one sample in a study of blood T cell repertoires in COVID-19. This table comes from immunoSEQ multiplex PCR, and its TCRdb copy is limited to in-frame clones, with some not included. Counted here are around 68,000 clones, about 81% occurring once; the ten biggest clones make up 9.2%. Material for sequencing was peripheral blood. These receptors were obtained from a human donor in a cohort sampled during active COVID-19. Both conserved end residues are part of each CDR3. D genes are given only for firm matches. A clone size is listed for some rows: how often the clone was seen (once, few, many), or a class if it is expanded.

J gene | D gene | V gene | clone size | CDR3 DNA | CDR3 protein
TRBJ1-5 | NA | TRBV19 | NA | TGTGCCAGTAGTATAGGGCTGTATAGCAATCAGCCCCAGCATTTT | CASSIGLYSNQPQHF
TRBJ2-3 | TRBD1 | TRBV6-1 | NA | TGTGCCAGCAGTGAAGGACAGGGGGCAGATACGCAGTATTTT | CASSEGQGADTQYF
TRBJ1-5 | NA | TRBV2 | NA | TGTGCCAGCAGTGAAGCGCGGGACGGGAGGGGCAATCAGCCCCAGCATTTT | CASSEARDGRGNQPQHF
TRBJ1-2 | NA | TRBV30 | NA | TGTGCCTGGAGCAGGGACTTACCGAACTATGGCTACACCTTC | CAWSRDLPNYGYTF
TRBJ1-1 | NA | TRBV6-5 | NA | TGTGCCGCAGCCCCCGGGGAGAACACTGAAGCTTTCTTT | CAAAPGENTEAFF
TRBJ2-1 | NA | TRBV7-9 | NA | TGTGCCAGCAGCCCTGAGCGTCTCCCCACCTACAATGAGCAGTTCTTC | CASSPERLPTYNEQFF
TRBJ2-7 | TRBD2 | TRBV28 | NA | TGTGCCAGCAGTACCCCGGGACTAGCGGGACGCGAGCAGTACTTC | CASSTPGLAGREQYF
TRBJ2-2 | NA | TRBV27 | NA | TGTGCCAGCAGTCACCTGGACTTCAAGAACACCGGGGAGCTGTTTTTT | CASSHLDFKNTGELFF
TRBJ1-1 | TRBD1 | TRBV2 | NA | TGTGCCAGCAGCCTGGACAGGTTTGAAGCTTTCTTT | CASSLDRFEAFF
TRBJ1-4 | TRBD1 | TRBV4-1 | NA | TGCGCCAGCAGCCAAGGAGGACAGGGAGGCGAAAAACTGTTTTTT | CASSQGGQGGEKLFF
TRBJ1-2 | NA | TRBV7-9 | NA | TGTGCCAGCAGACCTACGGGAGCCCGTAACTATGGCTACACCTTC | CASRPTGARNYGYTF
TRBJ2-7 | NA | TRBV5-4 | NA | TGTGCCAGCAGCTTGCAGGGGACATACGAGCAGTACTTC | CASSLQGTYEQYF
TRBJ2-5 | NA | TRBV18 | NA | TGTGCCAGCTCACCCAGAGTAGTCCGGCCGAGGAGGGAGACCCAGTACTTC | CASSPRVVRPRRETQYF
TRBJ2-2 | NA | TRBV28 | few | TGTGCCAGCAGTTTTACAGTGACGTATATTTTGAACACCGGGGAGCTGTTTTTT | CASSFTVTYILNTGELFF
TRBJ2-5 | NA | TRBV6-2/TRBV6-3 | NA | TGTGCCAGCAGTTTGGACCGGAGGGGGACCCAGTACTTC | CASSLDRRGTQYF
TRBJ1-1 | TRBD1 | TRBV4-2 | NA | TGTGCCAGCAGCCCCTTGCAGGGGGCGGACATGAACACTGAAGCTTTCTTT | CASSPLQGADMNTEAFF
TRBJ1-6 | TRBD1 | TRBV6-5 | NA | TGTGCCAGCAGTCTCCGACAGGGGAGAAATTCACCCCTCCACTTT | CASSLRQGRNSPLHF
TRBJ1-1 | TRBD1 | TRBV18 | NA | TGTGCCAGCTCACCTTCGCCATCCGGGACAGGGGGCAAGAGGACTGAAGCTTTCTTT | CASSPSPSGTGGKRTEAFF
TRBJ2-1 | NA | TRBV2 | NA | TGTGCCAGCAGTGTGGATTTCGGCCTAGACAATGAGCAGTTCTTC | CASSVDFGLDNEQFF
TRBJ2-1 | TRBD2 | TRBV6-1 | NA | TGTGCCAGCAGTGAAGGTAGCGGGAGGGCCTTCGGGCAGTTCTTC | CASSEGSGRAFGQFF
TRBJ2-5 | NA | TRBV6-5 | once | TGTGCCAGCAGCCGGACAGTTCAAGAGACCCAGTACTTC | CASSRTVQETQYF
TRBJ1-1 | NA | TRBV5-1 | NA | TGCGCCAGCAGCTCCTCGACAGGCCTGAACACTGAAGCTTTCTTT | CASSSSTGLNTEAFF
TRBJ2-5 | TRBD2 | TRBV13 | NA | TGTGCCAGCAGCACGACTCGCCCCCTTCGACGGACTAGCGGACAAGAGACCCAGTACTTC | CASSTTRPLRRTSGQETQYF
TRBJ2-1 | NA | TRBV7-2 | NA | TGTGCCAGCAGCTTAGCGCAGGGTAGTAGCTCACGAATCGGTGAGCAGTTCTTC | CASSLAQGSSSRIGEQFF
TRBJ1-2 | TRBD1 | TRBV14 | NA | TGTGCCAGCAGCCCCTCGGGACAGGCAGGAGCTTTTTATGGCTACACCTTC | CASSPSGQAGAFYGYTF
TRBJ2-2 | NA | TRBV30 | NA | TGTGCCTGGAGTGGAGGTACCGGGGAGCTGTTTTTT | CAWSGGTGELFF
TRBJ2-7 | TRBD2 | TRBV30 | once | TGTGCCTGGAGCCGCTCACGGACTAGCGGGGGCTCCTACGAGCAGTACTTC | CAWSRSRTSGGSYEQYF
TRBJ1-5 | NA | TRBV30 | NA | TGTGCCTGGAGTTCGGGACACGGAAATCAGCCCCAGCATTTT | CAWSSGHGNQPQHF
TRBJ2-4 | TRBD1 | TRBV24-1 | NA | TGTGCCACCAGTGAAGGGACAGGGGGAAACATTCAGTACTTC | CATSEGTGGNIQYF
TRBJ1-2 | TRBD1 | TRBV4-1 | few | TGCGCCAGCAGCCACGCTCGGGACAGGGCGAGGAACGGCTACACCTTC | CASSHARDRARNGYTF
TRBJ2-5 | TRBD2 | TRBV24-1 | NA | TGTGCCACCAGTGATTTCGCCGGGACTAGTCTTTTAGAGACCCAGTACTTC | CATSDFAGTSLLETQYF
TRBJ2-1 | NA | TRBV4-1 | NA | TGCGCCAGCAGCCAAGGAGCGGGCGGTGAGCAGTTCTTC | CASSQGAGGEQFF
TRBJ2-7 | TRBD1 | TRBV7-9 | NA | TGTGCCAGCAGCTTAGTGGCCGCGACAGGGGAGGTGTACGAGCAGTACTTC | CASSLVAATGEVYEQYF
TRBJ1-1 | NA | TRBV12-3/TRBV12-4 | NA | TGTGCCAGCACCTCGACAGGGAACACTGAAGCTTTCTTT | CASTSTGNTEAFF
TRBJ2-3 | NA | TRBV16 | NA | TGTGCCAGCAGCCAAACGGGAGATACGCAGTATTTT | CASSQTGDTQYF
TRBJ1-4 | NA | TRBV7-9 | NA | TGTGCCAGCAGCCAAAATGGGGGGGTGCGTGAAAAACTGTTTTTT | CASSQNGGVREKLFF